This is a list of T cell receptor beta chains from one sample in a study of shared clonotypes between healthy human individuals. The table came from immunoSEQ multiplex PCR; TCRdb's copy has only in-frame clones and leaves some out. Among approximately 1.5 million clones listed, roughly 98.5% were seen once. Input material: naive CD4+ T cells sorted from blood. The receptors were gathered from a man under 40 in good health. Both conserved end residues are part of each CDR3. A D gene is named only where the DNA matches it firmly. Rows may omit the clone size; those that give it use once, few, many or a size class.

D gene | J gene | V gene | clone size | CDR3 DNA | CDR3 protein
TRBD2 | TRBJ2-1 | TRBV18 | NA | TGTGCCAGCTCACCACCCGTACTAGCGGGAGGGAAAAAGTTCTTC | CASSPPVLAGGKKFF
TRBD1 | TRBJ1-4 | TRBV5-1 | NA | TGCGCCAGCAGCTTGGGACAGGGGGCCGCTAATGAAAAACTGTTTTTT | CASSLGQGAANEKLFF
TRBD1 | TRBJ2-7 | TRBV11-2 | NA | TGTGCCAGCAGCTTAAGGGGGACAGGGGTCCAATTCGACGAGCAGTACTTC | CASSLRGTGVQFDEQYF
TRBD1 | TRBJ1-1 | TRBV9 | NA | TGTGCCAGCAGCCCCCGGGGACAGAGTGAAGCTTTCTTT | CASSPRGQSEAFF
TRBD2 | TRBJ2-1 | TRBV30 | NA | TGTGCCTGGAGCGGCGGGACTACCCGGACTTCCTACAATGAGCAGTTCTTC | CAWSGGTTRTSYNEQFF
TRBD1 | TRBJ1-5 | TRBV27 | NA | TGTGCCAGCAGTCTCGGGACAGTTCCGCGCAATCAGCCCCAGCATTTT | CASSLGTVPRNQPQHF
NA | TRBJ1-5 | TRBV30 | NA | TGTGCCTGGAGTGTACGGGGGGGGTATCAGCCCCAGCATTTT | CAWSVRGGYQPQHF
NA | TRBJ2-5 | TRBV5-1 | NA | TGCGCCAGCAGCTTAATGACTTTTCAAGAGACCCAGTACTTC | CASSLMTFQETQYF
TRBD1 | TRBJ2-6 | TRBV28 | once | TGTGCCAGCAGTCCCCCCCGTTTATTCTCGACAGGGGGTTTAGGTGGGGCCAACGTCCTGACTTTC | CASSPPRLFSTGGLGGANVLTF
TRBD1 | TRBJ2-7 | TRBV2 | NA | TGTGCCAGCAGTGTCCCGACAGGGCTCATCGACGAGCAGTACTTC | CASSVPTGLIDEQYF
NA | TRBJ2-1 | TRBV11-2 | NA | TGTGCCAGCAGCTCGCCCCAGCTCGGGTTCGATGAGCAGTTCTTC | CASSSPQLGFDEQFF
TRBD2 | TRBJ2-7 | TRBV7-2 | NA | TGTGCCAGCAGCTTAAAGACTAGCGGGAAATTCTCCTACGAGCAGTACTTC | CASSLKTSGKFSYEQYF
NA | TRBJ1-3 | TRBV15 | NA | TGTGCCACCAGCAGAGAGGGCTCATCTGGAAACACCATATATTTT | CATSREGSSGNTIYF
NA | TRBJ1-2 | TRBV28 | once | TGTGCCAGCAAGGGGACTATGGGCTACACCTTC | CASKGTMGYTF
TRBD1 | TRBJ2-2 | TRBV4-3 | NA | TGCGCCAGCAGCCAGGACAGGGGGATCCGGGAGCTGTTTTTT | CASSQDRGIRELFF
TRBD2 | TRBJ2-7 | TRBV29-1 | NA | TGCAGCGTTGATTATGGGCGCGGGAGTTACGAGCAGTACTTC | CSVDYGRGSYEQYF
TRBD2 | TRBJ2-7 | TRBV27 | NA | TGTGCCAGCAGTGCATTAGCGGGAGCAGGATACGAGCAGTACTTC | CASSALAGAGYEQYF
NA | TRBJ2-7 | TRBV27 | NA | TGTGCCAGCCGGCCTGTTTTTACTGGTCACGAGCAGTACTTC | CASRPVFTGHEQYF
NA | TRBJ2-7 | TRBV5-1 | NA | TGCGCCAGCAGCTTGGTAAGCTCGAGCTCCTACGAGCAGTACTTC | CASSLVSSSSYEQYF
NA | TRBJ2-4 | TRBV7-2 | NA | TGTGCCAGCAGCTTCGCAGGGGAGGGTCAGTACTTC | CASSFAGEGQYF
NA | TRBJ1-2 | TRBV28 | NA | TGTGCCAGCAGTTATCGGGACTATGGCTACACCTTC | CASSYRDYGYTF
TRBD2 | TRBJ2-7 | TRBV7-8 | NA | TGTGCCAGCAGCTCCCGACTAGCGGCTACCTACGAGCAGTACTTC | CASSSRLAATYEQYF
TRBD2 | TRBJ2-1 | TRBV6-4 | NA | TGTGCCAGCAGTGACACCCCACTAGCGGGAGGGCACAATGAGCAGTTCTTC | CASSDTPLAGGHNEQFF
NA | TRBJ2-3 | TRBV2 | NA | TGTGCCAGCAGCGGTAGCCAACTAGTTCTTCGTTTGGATACGCAGTATTTT | CASSGSQLVLRLDTQYF
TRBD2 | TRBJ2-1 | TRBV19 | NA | TGTGCCACTAACAGCGGGACTAGCCCGTACAATGAGCAGTTCTTC | CATNSGTSPYNEQFF
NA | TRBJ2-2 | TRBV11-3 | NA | TGTGCCAGCAGCTTACCGGCCGGGGAGCTGTTTTTT | CASSLPAGELFF
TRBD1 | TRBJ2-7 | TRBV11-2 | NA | TGTGCCAGCAGCCCCGGGACAGGGGCCTACGAGCAGTACTTC | CASSPGTGAYEQYF
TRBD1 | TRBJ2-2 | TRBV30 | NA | TGTGCCTGGGAGAAAGGGACAGGGTTCGTTTTTCGACCCGGGGAGCTGTTTTTT | CAWEKGTGFVFRPGELFF
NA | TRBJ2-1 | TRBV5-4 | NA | TGTGCCAGCAGCTTGGAAGGGCCCCACATAGAGCAGTTCTTC | CASSLEGPHIEQFF
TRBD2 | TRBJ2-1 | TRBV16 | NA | TGTGCCAGCAGCCTCCTCTTAGCGGGAGGCTCCTACAATGAGCAGTTCTTC | CASSLLLAGGSYNEQFF
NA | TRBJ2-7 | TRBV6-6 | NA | TGTGCCAGCACCAATCCCCCTTTAGGGCAGTACTTC | CASTNPPLGQYF
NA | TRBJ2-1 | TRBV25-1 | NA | TGTGCCAGCAGTGAAATCTACAATGAGCAGTTCTTC | CASSEIYNEQFF
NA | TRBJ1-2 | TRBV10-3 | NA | TGTGCCATCAGCCGAGTCGATTCGGGAAACTATGGCTACACCTTC | CAISRVDSGNYGYTF
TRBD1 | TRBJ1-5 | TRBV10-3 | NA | TGTGCCATCAGTGAGACCGGACAGGGCAATCAGCCCCAGCATTTT | CAISETGQGNQPQHF
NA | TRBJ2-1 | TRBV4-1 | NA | TGCGCCAGCAGCCAAGGGAGTAGCTCCTACAATGAGCAGTTCTTC | CASSQGSSSYNEQFF
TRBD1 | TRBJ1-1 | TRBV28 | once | TGTGCCAGCAGTCGGACAGGCGTGAACACTGAAGCTTTCTTT | CASSRTGVNTEAFF
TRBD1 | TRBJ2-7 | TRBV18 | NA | TGTGCCAGCTCACCAGATCAGGACAGGGGCTACGAGCAGTACTTC | CASSPDQDRGYEQYF
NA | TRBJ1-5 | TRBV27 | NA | TGTGCCAGCAGTTTTCAAGGCGGACTACTACAGCCCCAGCATTTT | CASSFQGGLLQPQHF
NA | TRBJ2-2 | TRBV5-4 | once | TGTGCCAGCAGCTTGGCTGGTAGCGGAGTTATAACCGGGGAGCTGTTTTTT | CASSLAGSGVITGELFF
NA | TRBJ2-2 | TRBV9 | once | TGTGCCAGCAGCCCAGGTCCCGGGGAGCTGTTTTTT | CASSPGPGELFF
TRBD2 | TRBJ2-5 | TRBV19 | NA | TGTGCCAGTAGTATACTAGCGGGGTCCCGGGCCCGAGAGACCCAGTACTTC | CASSILAGSRARETQYF
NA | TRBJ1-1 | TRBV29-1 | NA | TGCAGCGTTGCTAAGGGTAACAGGGCGGGCACTGAAGCTTTCTTT | CSVAKGNRAGTEAFF
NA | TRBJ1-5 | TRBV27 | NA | TGTGCCAGCAGACTTTACTACAGGTTACCCAGCAATCAGCCCCAGCATTTT | CASRLYYRLPSNQPQHF
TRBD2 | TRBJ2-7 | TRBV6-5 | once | TGTGCCAGCACGCCCCCGGGACTAGGGCACGAGCAGTACTTC | CASTPPGLGHEQYF
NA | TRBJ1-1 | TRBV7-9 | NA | TGTGCCAGCAGCTTAGCCGGTGGGGGAAACACTGAAGCTTTCTTT | CASSLAGGGNTEAFF
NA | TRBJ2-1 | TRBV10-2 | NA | TGCGCCAGCAGTGAGAGGGGGGAGCAGTTCTTC | CASSERGEQFF
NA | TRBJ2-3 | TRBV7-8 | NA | TGTGCCAGCAGCCCTTCGTTGGGGGTTCCTCAGACAGATACGCAGTATTTT | CASSPSLGVPQTDTQYF
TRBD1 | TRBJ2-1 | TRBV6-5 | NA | TGTGCCAGCAGTCAAAAGGACAGGGGGCTTTACGAGCAGTTCTTC | CASSQKDRGLYEQFF
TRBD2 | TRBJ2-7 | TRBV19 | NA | TGTGCCAGTAGTAAGGGACTAGCGGGAGACTACGAGCAGTACTTC | CASSKGLAGDYEQYF
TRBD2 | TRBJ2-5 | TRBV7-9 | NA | TGTGCCAGCAGCTTAGCTGCGGGAGGAGGGACAGAGACCCAGTACTTC | CASSLAAGGGTETQYF
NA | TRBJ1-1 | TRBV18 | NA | TGTGCCAGCTCACCGGTAAATGGGGGGGCTTTCTTT | CASSPVNGGAFF
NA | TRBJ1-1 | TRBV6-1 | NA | TGTGCCAGCAGCGCCGGGACATCTAACACTGAAGCTTTCTTT | CASSAGTSNTEAFF
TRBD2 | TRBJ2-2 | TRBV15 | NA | TGTGCCACCAGCAGTGACGCGGGAGGACCCACCGGGGAGCTGTTTTTT | CATSSDAGGPTGELFF